This T cell receptor beta chain was recorded in a study of blood T cell repertoires in COVID-19. Participant age was roughly 18 to 89 years, and participants resided in roughly 24 US areas. The table came from immunoSEQ multiplex PCR; TCRdb's copy has only in-frame clones and leaves some out. Of 400,000 to 500,000 clones in the sample, roughly 84% were seen once. The germline V gene has CDR1 MDHEN and CDR2 SYDVKM. The V gene lost 6 bases and the J gene lost 8 bases, with 10 bases spanning the gap. This CDR3 contains 11 residues. Sequenced input: PBMCs or T cells enriched from blood (not recorded which). The rearrangement links TRBV28 to TRBJ1-2; no clear D gene. The TCR comes from a woman between 18 and 30 years old who had been exposed to COVID-19. The CDR3 protein is CASSPDGGYTF. The DNA of the CDR3 is TGTGCCAGCAGCCCTGACGGGGGCTACACCTTC.